The T cell receptor (beta chain) described here comes from a study of T cells in Graves' hyperthyroidism and ophthalmopathy. RNA transcripts gave rise to amplified TCR beta CDR3 regions. The HTBI primer set drove a first-round RT-PCR of the TCR CDR3. TCRdb re-analysed the multiplex PCR reads in MiXCR, keeping a single row per CDR3 protein. The sample has about 150,000 distinct CDR3 sequences; approximately 24% are singletons. This clonotype was seen a few times. Trimming removed 4 bases from V and 5 bases from J, with 15 bases in between. This CDR3 has 15 residues. In germline, CDR1 is SGHTA, CDR2 FQGTGA. Subjects aged 18 to 65 presented with newly diagnosed hyperthyroidism of less than 2 months' duration. Lactation, pregnancy, other autoimmune disease or uncontrolled infection excluded patients.

The rearrangement uses TRBV7-3 and TRBJ2-1; no reliable D call. Sequenced: blood. This receptor was taken from a woman aged 45-59 years with Graves' hyperthyroidism that later progressed to Graves' ophthalmopathy. CDR3 sequence: CASSSKGGSNNEQFF. The CDR3 nucleotides are TGTGCCAGCAGCTCGAAAGGTGGCTCAAACAATGAGCAGTTCTTC.